The sequence of this TCR beta chain was determined in a study of blood T cell repertoires in COVID-19. Per the original data handling: Amplification of reference gene primers was used by the study to estimate nucleated cell counts. TCRdb's copy holds only in-frame clones and misses some; the assay was immunoSEQ multiplex PCR. D and trimming were read from the DNA, whereas the V and J calls and clone size are those reported in that table. The table shows around 60,000 clones, with around 83% occurring only once. Germline CDR1 is SGHDT and CDR2 is YYEEEE. The CDR3 extends over 16 amino acids. Unmatched junction bases numbered 1, after V lost 0 bases and J lost 3 bases.

Sequenced sample: peripheral blood. The chain combines TRBV5-6 with TRBJ2-1; TRBD2 matches 12 bases. The TCR sequence derives from a woman older than 75 with acute or convalescent COVID-19. CDR3 in amino acids: CASSLVLAGGYNEQFF. The CDR3 DNA follows: TGTGCCAGCAGCTTGGTACTAGCGGGGGGCTACAATGAGCAGTTCTTC.